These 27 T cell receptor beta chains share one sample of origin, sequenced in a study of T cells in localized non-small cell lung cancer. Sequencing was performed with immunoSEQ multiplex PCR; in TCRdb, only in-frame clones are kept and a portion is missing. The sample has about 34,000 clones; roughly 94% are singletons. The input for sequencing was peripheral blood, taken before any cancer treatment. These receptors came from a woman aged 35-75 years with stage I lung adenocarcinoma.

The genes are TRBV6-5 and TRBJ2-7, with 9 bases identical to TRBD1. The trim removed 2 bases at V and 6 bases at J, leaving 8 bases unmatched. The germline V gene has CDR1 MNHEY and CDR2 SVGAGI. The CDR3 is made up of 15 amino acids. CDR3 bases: TGTGCCAGCAGTTACCAAGGGACAGGGTTATCCGAGCAGTACTTC. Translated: CASSYQGTGLSEQYF.

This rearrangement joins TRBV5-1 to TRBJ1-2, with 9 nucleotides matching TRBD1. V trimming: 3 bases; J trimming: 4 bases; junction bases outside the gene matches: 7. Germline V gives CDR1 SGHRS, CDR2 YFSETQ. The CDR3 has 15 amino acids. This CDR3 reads CASSSTGGPVYGYTF. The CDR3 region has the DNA TGCGCCAGCAGCTCAACAGGGGGCCCGGTCTATGGCTACACCTTC.

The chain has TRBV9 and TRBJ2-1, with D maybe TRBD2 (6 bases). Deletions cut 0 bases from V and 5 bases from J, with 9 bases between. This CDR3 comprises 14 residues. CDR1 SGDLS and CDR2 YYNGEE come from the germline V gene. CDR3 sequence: CASSVGSGNNEQFF. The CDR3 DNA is TGTGCCAGCAGCGTAGGTAGCGGAAACAATGAGCAGTTCTTC. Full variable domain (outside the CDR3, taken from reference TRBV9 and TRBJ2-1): DSGVTQTPKHLITATGQRVTLRCSPRSGDLSVYWYQQSLDQGLQFLIQYYNGEERAKGNILERFSAQQFPDLHSELNLSSLELGDSALYFCASSVGSGNNEQFFGPGTRLTVL.

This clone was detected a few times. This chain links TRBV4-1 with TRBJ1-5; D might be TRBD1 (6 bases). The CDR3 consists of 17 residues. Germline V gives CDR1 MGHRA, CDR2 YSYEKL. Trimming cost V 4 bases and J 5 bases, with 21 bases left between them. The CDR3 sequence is CASSPLQGRGPDQPQHF. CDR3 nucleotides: TGCGCCAGCAGCCCGTTACAGGGAAGGGGTCCCGATCAGCCCCAGCATTTT.

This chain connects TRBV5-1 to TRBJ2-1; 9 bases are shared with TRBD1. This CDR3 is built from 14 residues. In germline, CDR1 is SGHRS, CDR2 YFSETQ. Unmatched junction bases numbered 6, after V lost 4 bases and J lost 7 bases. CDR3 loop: CASSPGQGGNEQFF. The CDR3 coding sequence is TGCGCCAGCAGCCCGGGACAGGGTGGAAATGAGCAGTTCTTC.

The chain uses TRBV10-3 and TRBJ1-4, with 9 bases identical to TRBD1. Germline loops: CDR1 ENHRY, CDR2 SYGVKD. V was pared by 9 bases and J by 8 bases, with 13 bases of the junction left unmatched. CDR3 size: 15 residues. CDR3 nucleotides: TGTGCCATTTCGGAGCCAGACAGGGGGGAAGAAAAACTGTTTTTT. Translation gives CAISEPDRGEEKLFF.

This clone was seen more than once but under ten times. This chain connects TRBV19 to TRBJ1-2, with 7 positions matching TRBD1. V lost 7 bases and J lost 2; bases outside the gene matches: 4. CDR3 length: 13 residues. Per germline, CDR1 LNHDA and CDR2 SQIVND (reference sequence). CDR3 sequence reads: CASNPTGNYGYTF. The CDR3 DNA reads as TGTGCCAGTAATCCGACAGGGAACTATGGCTACACCTTC.

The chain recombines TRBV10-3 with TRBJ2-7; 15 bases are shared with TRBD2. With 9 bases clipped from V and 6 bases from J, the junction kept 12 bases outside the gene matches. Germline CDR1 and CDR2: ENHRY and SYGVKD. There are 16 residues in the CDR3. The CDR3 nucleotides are TGTGCCATGGCCGGGACTAGCGGGAGGCAGCCCCTCGAGCAGTACTTC. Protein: CAMAGTSGRQPLEQYF.

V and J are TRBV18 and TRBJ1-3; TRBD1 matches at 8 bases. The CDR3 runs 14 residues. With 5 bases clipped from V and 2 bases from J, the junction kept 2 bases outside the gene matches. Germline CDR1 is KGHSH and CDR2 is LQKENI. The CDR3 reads CASSVTGAGNTIYF. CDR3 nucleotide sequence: TGTGCCAGCTCAGTGACAGGGGCTGGAAACACCATATATTTT.

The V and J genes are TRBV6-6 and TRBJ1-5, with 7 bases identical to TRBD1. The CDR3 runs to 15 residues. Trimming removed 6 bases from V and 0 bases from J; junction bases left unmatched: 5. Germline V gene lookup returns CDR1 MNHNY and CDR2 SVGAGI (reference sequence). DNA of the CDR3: TGTGCCAGCAGAACAGGGGCTTATAGCAATCAGCCCCAGCATTTT. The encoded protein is CASRTGAYSNQPQHF.

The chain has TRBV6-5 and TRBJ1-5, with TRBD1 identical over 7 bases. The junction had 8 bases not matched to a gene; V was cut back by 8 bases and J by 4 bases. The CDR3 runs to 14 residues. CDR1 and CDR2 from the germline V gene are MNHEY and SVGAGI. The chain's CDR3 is CASRQGLSNQPQHF. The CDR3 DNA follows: TGTGCCAGCCGACAGGGACTGTCGAATCAGCCCCAGCATTTT.

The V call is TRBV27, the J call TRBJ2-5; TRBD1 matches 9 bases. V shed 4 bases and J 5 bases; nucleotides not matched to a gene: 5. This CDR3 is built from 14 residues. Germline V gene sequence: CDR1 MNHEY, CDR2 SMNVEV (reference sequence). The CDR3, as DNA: TGTGCCAGCAGTTATTGGGACAGGGTCGAGACCCAGTACTTC. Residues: CASSYWDRVETQYF.

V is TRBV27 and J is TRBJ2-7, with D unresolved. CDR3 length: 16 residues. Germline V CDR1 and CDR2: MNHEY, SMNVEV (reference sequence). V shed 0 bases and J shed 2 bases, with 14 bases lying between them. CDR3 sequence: CASSLSKAGTTYEQYF. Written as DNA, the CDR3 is TGTGCCAGCAGTTTATCGAAGGCAGGCACCACCTACGAGCAGTACTTC.

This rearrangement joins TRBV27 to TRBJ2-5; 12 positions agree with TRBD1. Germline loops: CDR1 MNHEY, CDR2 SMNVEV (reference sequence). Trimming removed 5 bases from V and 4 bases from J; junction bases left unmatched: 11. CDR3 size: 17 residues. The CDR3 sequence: CASSPMGQGALGETQYF. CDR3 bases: TGTGCCAGCAGTCCGATGGGACAGGGGGCCTTAGGAGAGACCCAGTACTTC.

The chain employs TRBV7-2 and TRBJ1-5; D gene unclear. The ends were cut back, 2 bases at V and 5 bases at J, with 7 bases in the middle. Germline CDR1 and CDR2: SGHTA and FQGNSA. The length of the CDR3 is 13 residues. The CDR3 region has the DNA TGTGCCAGCAGCTTACAAATGGATCAGCCCCAGCATTTT. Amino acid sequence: CASSLQMDQPQHF.

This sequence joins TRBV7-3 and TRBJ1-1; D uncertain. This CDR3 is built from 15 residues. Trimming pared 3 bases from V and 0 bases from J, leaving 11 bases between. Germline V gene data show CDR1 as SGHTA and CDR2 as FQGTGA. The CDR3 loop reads CASSLQLILNTEAFF. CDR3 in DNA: TGTGCCAGCAGCTTGCAGCTTATACTGAACACTGAAGCTTTCTTT.

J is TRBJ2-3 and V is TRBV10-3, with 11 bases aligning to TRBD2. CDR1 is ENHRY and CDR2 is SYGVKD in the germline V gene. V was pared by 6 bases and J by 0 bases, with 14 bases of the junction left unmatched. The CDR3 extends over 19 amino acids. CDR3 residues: CAISRYFEGLAASTDTQYF. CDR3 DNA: TGTGCCATCAGCCGCTATTTTGAGGGACTAGCGGCTAGCACAGATACGCAGTATTTT.

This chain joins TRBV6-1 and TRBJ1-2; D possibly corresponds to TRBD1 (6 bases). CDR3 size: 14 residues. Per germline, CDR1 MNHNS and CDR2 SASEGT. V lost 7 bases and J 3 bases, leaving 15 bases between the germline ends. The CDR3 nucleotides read TGTGCCAGCACTCCCCGGGGGCTGTACTATGGCTACACCTTC. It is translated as CASTPRGLYYGYTF.

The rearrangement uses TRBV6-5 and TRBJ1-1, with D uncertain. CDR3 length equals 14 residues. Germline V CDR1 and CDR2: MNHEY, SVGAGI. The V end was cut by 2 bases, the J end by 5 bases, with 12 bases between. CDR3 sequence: CASSYEVGLTEAFF. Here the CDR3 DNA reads TGTGCCAGCAGTTACGAGGTGGGGTTGACTGAAGCTTTCTTT.

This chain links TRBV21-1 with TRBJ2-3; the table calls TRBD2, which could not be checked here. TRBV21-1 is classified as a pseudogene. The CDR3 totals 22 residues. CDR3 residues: CASSKESKGRDSGEHRTDTQYF. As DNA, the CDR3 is TGTGCCAGCAGCAAAGAGTCTAAGGGGAGGGATAGCGGGGAGCATCGCACAGATACGCAGTATTTT.

The CDR3 nucleotides are TGTGCCACCAGCAGAGTAGAAGTTGTAGCCTACGAGCAGTACTTC. Translation: CATSRVEVVAYEQYF. J is TRBJ2-7 and V is TRBV15, with D unclear. This CDR3 has 15 amino acids. V gave up 1 base and J gave up 2 bases, with 12 bases separating them. Per germline, CDR1 LNHNV and CDR2 YYDKDF (reference sequence).

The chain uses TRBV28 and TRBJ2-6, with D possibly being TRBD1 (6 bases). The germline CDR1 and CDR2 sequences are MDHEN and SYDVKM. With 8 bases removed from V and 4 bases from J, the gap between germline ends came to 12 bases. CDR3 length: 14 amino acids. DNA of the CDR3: TGTGCCAGCGGCAGGGGTTCCGGGGCCAACGTCCTGACTTTC. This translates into CASGRGSGANVLTF.

The CDR3 coding sequence is TGTGCCAGTAGTAGGGGCTGGACAGGGAATCCCCGGGAAGATACGCAGTATTTT. It encodes CASSRGWTGNPREDTQYF. The chain combines TRBV19 with TRBJ2-3, with 8 bases aligning to TRBD1. This CDR3 contains 18 residues. V shed 4 bases and J 5 bases; nucleotides not matched to a gene: 17. CDR1 is LNHDA, CDR2 SQIVND, per germline (reference sequence).

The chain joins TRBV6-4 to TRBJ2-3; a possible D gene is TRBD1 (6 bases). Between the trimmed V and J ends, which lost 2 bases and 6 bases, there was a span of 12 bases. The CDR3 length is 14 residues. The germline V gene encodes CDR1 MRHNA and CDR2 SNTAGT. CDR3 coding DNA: TGTGCCAGCAGTGACAGGGGGTCGGTGGATACGCAGTATTTT. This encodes CASSDRGSVDTQYF.

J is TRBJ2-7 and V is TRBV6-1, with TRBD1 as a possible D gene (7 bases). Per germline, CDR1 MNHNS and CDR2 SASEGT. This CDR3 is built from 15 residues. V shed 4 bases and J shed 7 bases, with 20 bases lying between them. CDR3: CASSGDRAIREEQYF. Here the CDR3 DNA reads TGTGCCAGCAGTGGAGACAGGGCTATACGGGAGGAGCAGTACTTC.

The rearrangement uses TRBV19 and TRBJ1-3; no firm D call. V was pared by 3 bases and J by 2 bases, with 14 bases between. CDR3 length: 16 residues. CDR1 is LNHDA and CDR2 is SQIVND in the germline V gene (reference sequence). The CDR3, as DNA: TGTGCCAGTAGTATTTGGGTCGGGGTAGCTGGAAACACCATATATTTT. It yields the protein CASSIWVGVAGNTIYF.

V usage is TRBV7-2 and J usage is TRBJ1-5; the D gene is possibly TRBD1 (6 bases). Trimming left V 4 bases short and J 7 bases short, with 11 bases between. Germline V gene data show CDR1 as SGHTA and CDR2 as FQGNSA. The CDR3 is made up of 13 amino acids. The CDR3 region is CASSSQGSQPQHF. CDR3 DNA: TGTGCCAGCAGCTCACAGGGATCCCAGCCCCAGCATTTT.